The 16 T cell receptor beta chains reported below all come from one sample, sequenced in a study of PD-L1 blockade in urothelial cancer. Stated time point: pretreatment peripheral blood. The repertoire was sequenced with immunoSEQ multiplex PCR; TCRdb's copy has only in-frame clones and lacks some. The sample comprises under 70,000 clones, 75% to 90% of which are singletons, and 1.6% rests with the top ten. Here the sequenced sample was PBMCs, taken around atezolizumab (anti-PD-L1) treatment. These receptors all stem from a man in his sixties or seventies with urothelial cancer.

The rearrangement uses TRBV7-8 and TRBJ1-1; possibly TRBD1 for D (6 bases). V lost 5 bases, J lost 7 bases, and 17 bases lay in between. CDR3 length: 14 residues. Looked up from germline, CDR1 is SGHVS and CDR2 is FQNEAQ. CDR3 nucleotides: TGTGCCAGCAGCCCCGGGGGGCAGTCTATTGAAGCTTTCTTT. Residues: CASSPGGQSIEAFF.

The gene calls are TRBV7-8 and TRBJ1-1; 8 bases map to TRBD1. CDR1 is SGHVS, CDR2 FQNEAQ, per germline. J lost 0 bases, V lost 2 bases, and 8 bases had no gene match. This CDR3 comprises 17 residues. DNA for the CDR3: TGTGCCAGCAGCTTAACAAGGACAGGGCCCGTGAACACTGAAGCTTTCTTT. This codes for CASSLTRTGPVNTEAFF.

V usage is TRBV29-1 and J usage is TRBJ2-1, with 10 positions matching TRBD1. This CDR3 comprises 15 residues. Germline loops: CDR1 SQVTM, CDR2 ANQGSEA. Germline trimming cut 7 bases from V and 1 base from J; bases unmatched to any gene: 7. The DNA of the CDR3 is TGCAGCGCAGACAGGGGGCAAAAATCCTACAATGAGCAGTTCTTC. Translation: CSADRGQKSYNEQFF.

The chain couples TRBV20-1 to TRBJ1-1; D remains ambiguous. The CDR3 runs to 11 residues. CDR1 and CDR2 (germline): DFQATT, SNEGSKA (reference sequence). Trimming took 5 bases from V and 11 from J, leaving 15 bases between them. CDR3 DNA sequence: TGCAGTGCTCACCGACGGGAGGGTGCTTTCTTT. This sequence encodes CSAHRREGAFF.

The rearrangement joins TRBV7-2 to TRBJ2-5; D call uncertain. Germline CDR1 SGHTA, CDR2 FQGNSA. The CDR3 has 14 amino acids. Trimming left V 2 bases short and J 1 base short, with 8 bases between. The CDR3 DNA reads as TGTGCCAGCAGCTTACAAGCTACCCAAGAGACCCAGTACTTC. Translated, it gives CASSLQATQETQYF.

V usage is TRBV9 and J usage is TRBJ2-7, with 11 bases matching TRBD1. J was trimmed by 2 bases and V by 1 base; bases with no gene match: 2. CDR1 SGDLS and CDR2 YYNGEE come from the germline V gene. The CDR3 is 15 amino acids. Written as DNA, the CDR3 is TGTGCCAGCAGCGTAAGGGGACAGGGGGCCTACGAGCAGTACTTC. Translating gives CASSVRGQGAYEQYF.

The chain couples TRBV5-5 to TRBJ1-1; TRBD1 matches 7 bases. Germline values: CDR1 SGHKS, CDR2 YYEKEE (reference sequence). Trimming at V came to 4 bases and at J to 1 base, leaving 7 bases not matched to a gene. The CDR3 covers 15 residues. The CDR3 sequence is CASSPLGQRNTEAFF. The CDR3 DNA is TGTGCCAGCAGCCCCCTGGGACAGCGGAACACTGAAGCTTTCTTT. Full variable domain (outside the CDR3, taken from reference TRBV5-5 and TRBJ1-1): DAGVTQSPTHLIKTRGQQVTLRCSPISGHKSVSWYQQVLGQGPQFIFQYYEKEERGRGNFPDRFSARQFPNYSSELNVNALLLGDSALYLCASSPLGQRNTEAFFGQGTRLTVV.

The gene calls are TRBV5-6 and TRBJ2-5, with 12 positions matching TRBD2. Per germline, CDR1 SGHDT and CDR2 YYEEEE. Trimming cost V 4 bases and J 5 bases; bases outside gene matches: 12. This CDR3 has 17 residues. The CDR3: CASSVGLAGLLGETQYF. CDR3 nucleotides: TGTGCCAGCAGCGTCGGACTAGCGGGACTCCTCGGGGAGACCCAGTACTTC.

The rearrangement joins TRBV11-2 to TRBJ1-5; D may be TRBD1 (6 bases). V shed 5 bases and J shed 4 bases, with 9 bases lying between them. The germline gives CDR1 SGHAT, CDR2 FQNNGV. This CDR3 has 13 amino acids. The chain's CDR3 is CASSIGQNQPQHF. CDR3 DNA sequence: TGTGCCAGCAGCATCGGACAGAATCAGCCCCAGCATTTT.

CDR3 nucleotides: TGTGCCAGCAGTGAGGGGGCCCAGGGGGCGAATGAGCAGTTCTTC. The encoded protein is CASSEGAQGANEQFF. The chain employs TRBV6-1 and TRBJ2-1; 8 bases align to TRBD1. The CDR3 length is 15 residues. Germline loops: CDR1 MNHNS, CDR2 SASEGT. The ends lost 3 bases at V and 7 bases at J; junction bases unmatched: 8.

This sequence joins TRBV4-1 and TRBJ2-7; a weak D match, TRBD2 (5 bases). The germline V and J ends were trimmed by 4 bases and 4 bases, with 20 bases remaining between them. The CDR3 has 16 amino acids. The germline V gene encodes CDR1 MGHRA and CDR2 YSYEKL. The CDR3 bases are TGCGCCAGCAGCCCAAAGGAGGCAATTTTAGGTTACGAGCAGTACTTC. Translation: CASSPKEAILGYEQYF.

This clone was counted once. This chain joins TRBV25-1 and TRBJ2-7; no definite D call. Trimming left V 2 bases short and J 2 bases short, with 10 bases between. The CDR3 runs 14 residues. The germline V gene has CDR1 MGHDK and CDR2 SYGVNS. CDR3 loop: CASSERRSPYEQYF. The CDR3, as DNA: TGTGCCAGCAGTGAAAGGAGATCCCCCTACGAGCAGTACTTC.

The CDR3 DNA reads TGTGCCAGCAGCCACAGGGGGCATATGAACACTGAAGCTTTCTTT. This codes for CASSHRGHMNTEAFF. The chain carries TRBV7-2 and TRBJ1-1, with 9 bases aligning to TRBD1. Germline V gives CDR1 SGHTA, CDR2 FQGNSA. Trimming removed 5 bases from V and 0 bases from J; junction bases left unmatched: 4. This CDR3 is built from 15 residues.

Note on this clone: Other DNA sequences in this sample translate to the same CDR3. The chain combines TRBV6-6 with TRBJ2-7; D is undetermined. The germline gives CDR1 MNHNY, CDR2 SVGAGI (reference sequence). The CDR3 is 11 amino acids. With 0 bases removed from V and 6 bases from J, the gap between germline ends came to 3 bases. The chain's CDR3 is CASSYSSEQYF. CDR3 DNA sequence: TGTGCCAGCAGTTACTCGAGCGAGCAGTACTTC.

The chain has TRBV5-1 and TRBJ1-1; the D gene is possibly TRBD1 (6 bases). Trimming removed 4 bases from V and 0 bases from J, with 22 bases in between. This CDR3 has 18 residues. The germline CDR1 and CDR2 sequences are SGHRS and YFSETQ. The CDR3 DNA sequence: TGCGCCAGCAGCCTATCGAGGGGGGGAAGGGAGTTGAACACTGAAGCTTTCTTT. It yields the protein CASSLSRGGRELNTEAFF.

This chain links TRBV14 with TRBJ2-3; D is possibly TRBD2 (5 bases). Germline assignment: CDR1 SGHDN and CDR2 FVKESK. The CDR3 runs to 13 residues. The germline V and J ends were trimmed by 6 bases and 0 bases, with 7 bases remaining between them. Written as DNA, the CDR3 is TGTGCCAGCAGAAGGACTAGCACAGATACGCAGTATTTT. Its translation is CASRRTSTDTQYF.